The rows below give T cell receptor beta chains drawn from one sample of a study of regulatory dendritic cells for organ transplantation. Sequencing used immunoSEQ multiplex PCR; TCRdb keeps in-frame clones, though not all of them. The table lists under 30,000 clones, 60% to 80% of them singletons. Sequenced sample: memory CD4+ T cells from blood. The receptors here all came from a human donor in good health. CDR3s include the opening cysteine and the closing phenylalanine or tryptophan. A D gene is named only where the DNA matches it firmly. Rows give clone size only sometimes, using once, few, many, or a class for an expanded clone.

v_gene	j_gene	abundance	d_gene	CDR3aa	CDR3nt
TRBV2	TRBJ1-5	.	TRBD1	CASRRGQNNQPQHF	TGTGCCAGCAGGAGGGGACAGAACAATCAGCCCCAGCATTTT
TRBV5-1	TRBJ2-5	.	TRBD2	CASSRGTSGSLIETQYF	TGCGCCAGCAGCCGGGGGACTAGCGGGAGTTTGATTGAGACCCAGTACTTC
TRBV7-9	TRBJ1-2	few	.	CASSLSGGEPDGYTF	TGTGCCAGCAGCTTGTCGGGGGGGGAGCCCGACGGCTACACCTTC
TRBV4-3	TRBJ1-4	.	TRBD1	CASSQDTGQGYEKLFF	TGCGCCAGCAGCCAAGATACAGGACAGGGATATGAAAAACTGTTTTTT
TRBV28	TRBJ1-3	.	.	CASSLYFGTATGNTIYF	TGTGCCAGCAGTTTATATTTTGGGACGGCTACTGGAAACACCATATATTTT
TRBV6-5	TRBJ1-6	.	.	CASSPWLSNSPLHF	TGTGCCAGCAGCCCCTGGTTATCAAATTCACCCCTCCACTTT
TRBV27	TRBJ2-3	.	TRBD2	CASSSASRGVSTDTQYF	TGTGCCAGCAGCTCCGCCTCCCGGGGGGTTAGCACAGATACGCAGTATTTT
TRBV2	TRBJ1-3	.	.	CASRPPLSGNTIYF	TGTGCCAGCAGGCCCCCCCTCTCTGGAAACACCATATATTTT
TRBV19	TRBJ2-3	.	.	CASRGGTFSTDTQYF	TGTGCCAGTAGAGGCGGGACATTTAGCACAGATACGCAGTATTTT
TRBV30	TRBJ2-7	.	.	CAWSVFGSSYEQYF	TGTGCCTGGAGTGTATTCGGGAGCTCCTACGAGCAGTACTTC
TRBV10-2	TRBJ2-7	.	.	CASSEAGPTSSYEQYF	TGCGCCAGCAGTGAGGCAGGTCCTACTTCATCCTACGAGCAGTACTTC
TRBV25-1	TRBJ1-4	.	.	CASSRSWGNEKLFF	TGTGCCAGCAGTAGGTCTTGGGGGAATGAAAAACTGTTTTTT
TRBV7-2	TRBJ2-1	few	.	CASTSADGYNEQFF	TGTGCCAGCACCTCAGCGGACGGATACAATGAGCAGTTCTTC
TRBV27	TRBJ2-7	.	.	CASSFRARAYEQYF	TGTGCCAGCAGTTTCCGAGCCAGGGCCTACGAGCAGTACTTC
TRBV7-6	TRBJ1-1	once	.	CASSLRSGTEAFF	TGTGCCAGCAGCTTAAGGTCCGGAACTGAAGCTTTCTTT
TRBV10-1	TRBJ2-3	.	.	CASSESSSTDTQYF	TGCGCCAGCAGTGAGTCGAGCAGCACAGATACGCAGTATTTT
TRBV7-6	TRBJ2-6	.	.	CASSLGRASGANVLTF	TGTGCCAGCAGCTTAGGTCGGGCCTCTGGGGCCAACGTCCTGACTTTC
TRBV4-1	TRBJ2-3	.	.	CASSHYPGGPPDTQYF	TGCGCCAGCAGCCATTATCCCGGGGGCCCCCCAGATACGCAGTATTTT
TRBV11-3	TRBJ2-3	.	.	CASSFHTDTQYF	TGTGCCAGCAGCTTCCACACAGATACGCAGTATTTT
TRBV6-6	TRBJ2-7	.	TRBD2	CASSYSTSSSLEQYF	TGTGCCAGCAGTTACTCGACTAGCTCTTCCCTCGAGCAGTACTTC
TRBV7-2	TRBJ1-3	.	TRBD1	CASSFEAARGSGNTIYF	TGTGCCAGCAGCTTTGAAGCGGCCAGGGGGTCTGGAAACACCATATATTTT
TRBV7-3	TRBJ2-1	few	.	CASSLNVGVYNEQFF	TGTGCCAGCAGCTTAAATGTAGGGGTATACAATGAGCAGTTCTTC
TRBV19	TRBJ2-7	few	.	CASSPGINYGEQYF	TGTGCCAGTAGTCCTGGTATTAATTATGGCGAGCAGTACTTC
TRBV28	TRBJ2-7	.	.	CASSPLRIQWGNPIYEQYF	TGTGCCAGCAGTCCCCTCCGTATACAATGGGGTAACCCTATCTACGAGCAGTACTTC
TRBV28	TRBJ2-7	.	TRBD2	CASSRRGDLTRYEQYF	TGTGCCAGCAGCCGCCGGGGGGATCTAACGCGCTACGAGCAGTACTTC
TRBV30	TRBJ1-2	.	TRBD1	CAWSLGTASWGYTF	TGTGCCTGGAGTCTCGGGACAGCCTCTTGGGGCTACACCTTC
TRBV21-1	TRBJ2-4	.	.	CASSKPGRRNIQYF	TGTGCCAGCAGCAAGCCCGGGCGTCGAAACATTCAGTACTTC
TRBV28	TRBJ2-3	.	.	CASSFFRDNTDTQYF	TGTGCCAGCAGTTTTTTCAGGGATAACACAGATACGCAGTATTTT
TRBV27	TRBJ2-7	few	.	CASSLSGQLPNEQYF	TGTGCCAGCAGTTTATCCGGACAGCTACCTAACGAGCAGTACTTC
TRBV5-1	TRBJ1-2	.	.	CASSEGTYEGYGYTF	TGCGCCAGCAGCGAGGGGACCTACGAGGGCTATGGCTACACCTTC
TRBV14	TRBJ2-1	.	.	CASSRGLNNEQFF	TGTGCCAGCAGCCGTGGGCTGAACAATGAGCAGTTCTTC
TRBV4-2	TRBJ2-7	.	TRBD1	CASSQEGRTGVSYEQYF	TGTGCCAGCAGCCAAGAGGGGAGGACAGGGGTTTCCTACGAGCAGTACTTC
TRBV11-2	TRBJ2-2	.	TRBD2	CASSFGLAGFTGELFF	TGTGCCAGCAGCTTTGGGCTAGCGGGCTTCACCGGGGAGCTGTTTTTT
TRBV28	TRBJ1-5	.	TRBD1	CASSSSGQGVNQPQHF	TGTGCCAGCAGTTCCTCGGGACAGGGGGTCAATCAGCCCCAGCATTTT
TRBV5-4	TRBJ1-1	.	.	CASSTGPKRTEAFF	TGTGCCAGCAGCACGGGACCCAAAAGGACTGAAGCTTTCTTT
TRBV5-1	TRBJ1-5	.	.	CASSLGQASNQPQHF	TGCGCCAGCAGCTTGGGACAGGCTAGCAATCAGCCCCAGCATTTT
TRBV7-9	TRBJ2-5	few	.	CASSFKETQYF	TGTGCCAGCAGCTTCAAAGAGACCCAGTACTTC
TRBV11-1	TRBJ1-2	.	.	CASSLSYANNYGYTF	TGTGCCAGCAGCTTATCTTACGCCAATAACTATGGCTACACCTTC
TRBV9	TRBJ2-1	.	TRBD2	CASSVQTSGSAGEQFF	TGTGCCAGCAGCGTCCAGACTAGCGGGAGTGCAGGTGAGCAGTTCTTC
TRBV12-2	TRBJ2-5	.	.	CASRSPTRRGQETQYF	TGTGCAAGTCGCTCCCCCACGAGGCGGGGTCAAGAGACCCAGTACTTC
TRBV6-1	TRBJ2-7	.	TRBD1	CASSEGDSSYEQYF	TGTGCCAGCAGTGAAGGGGACAGCTCCTACGAGCAGTACTTC
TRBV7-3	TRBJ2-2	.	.	CASSSTQAWAGGELFF	TGTGCCAGCAGCTCCACCCAGGCTTGGGCCGGGGGGGAGCTGTTTTTT
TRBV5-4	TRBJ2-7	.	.	CASSSLDRTYEQYF	TGTGCCAGCAGCTCCTTGGACAGAACCTACGAGCAGTACTTC
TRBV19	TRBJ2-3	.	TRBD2	CATNPTSGSTDTQYF	TGTGCCACCAATCCGACTAGCGGGAGCACAGATACGCAGTATTTT
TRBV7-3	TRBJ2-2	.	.	CASSFFGGTGELFF	TGTGCCAGCAGCTTTTTCGGGGGAACCGGGGAGCTGTTTTTT
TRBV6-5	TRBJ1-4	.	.	CASSYSNRANEKLFF	TGTGCCAGCAGTTACTCGAACAGGGCTAATGAAAAACTGTTTTTT
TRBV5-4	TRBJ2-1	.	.	CASSYLKGPRSSNEQFF	TGTGCCAGCAGCTACCTTAAAGGGCCCAGAAGTAGCAATGAGCAGTTCTTC